These 4 T cell receptor beta chains share one sample of origin, sequenced in a study of spatial heterogeneity in lung cancer. Described time point: sample taken at primary tumor resection. Material for sequencing was whole RNA from tumor, nontumor lung or frozen PBMC, left unsorted. TCRdb re-called the 5' RACE reads with MiXCR, one entry per CDR3 protein. Here the sample spans roughly 13,000 distinct CDR3 sequences, about 3.9% being singletons. The sample here was PBMCs, taken at surgery. Receptors were obtained from a male donor with early-stage non-small cell lung cancer.

In its sample, this clonotype was seen many times. This beta chain was picked up by a library intended for alpha chains and is off target, so its count carries little meaning. J is TRBJ2-3 and V is TRBV9; D unclear. This CDR3 is 13 amino acids long. The V end was cut by 4 bases, the J end by 0 bases, with 6 bases between. Germline loops: CDR1 SGDLS, CDR2 YYNGEE. CDR3: CASSLASTDTQYF. CDR3 DNA sequence: TGTGCCAGCAGCTTAGCTAGCACAGATACGCAGTATTTT.

This clonotype was seen many times. Since the library was made to target alpha chains, this beta chain is a stray read and its abundance is not meaningful. As DNA, the CDR3 is TGTGCCAGTCGACAGGGGGCTGCCACTGAAGCTTTCTTT. Protein sequence: CASRQGAATEAFF. The genes are TRBV5-8 and TRBJ1-1; TRBD1 agrees at 10 bases. The CDR3 is 13 amino acids. Germline CDR1 SGHTS, CDR2 YDEGEE. Unmatched junction bases numbered 5, after V lost 8 bases and J lost 4 bases.

This clonotype was seen at least ten times. This beta chain represents an off-target read in a library built for alpha chains; its size is of limited meaning. This chain joins TRBV5-4 and TRBJ2-5, with 9 bases that match TRBD2. Germline V CDR1 and CDR2: SGHNT, YYREEE (reference sequence). The trim removed 2 bases at V and 2 bases at J, leaving 4 bases unmatched. CDR3 size: 15 residues. The CDR3 DNA reads TGTGCCAGCAGCTTTGAGACTAGCGGACAAGAGACCCAGTACTTC. Amino acids: CASSFETSGQETQYF.

The sample holds many counts of this clonotype. A library prepared for alpha chains yielded this beta chain as an off-target read; its size is of little meaning. This sequence joins TRBV11-2 and TRBJ2-2; D is undetermined. Germline CDR1 and CDR2: SGHAT and FQNNGV. V lost 2 bases and J 1 base, leaving 8 bases between the germline ends. The CDR3 is 15 residues long. The CDR3 nucleotides read TGTGCCAGCAGCTTAATAGGGTGGAACACCGGGGAGCTGTTTTTT. This encodes CASSLIGWNTGELFF.